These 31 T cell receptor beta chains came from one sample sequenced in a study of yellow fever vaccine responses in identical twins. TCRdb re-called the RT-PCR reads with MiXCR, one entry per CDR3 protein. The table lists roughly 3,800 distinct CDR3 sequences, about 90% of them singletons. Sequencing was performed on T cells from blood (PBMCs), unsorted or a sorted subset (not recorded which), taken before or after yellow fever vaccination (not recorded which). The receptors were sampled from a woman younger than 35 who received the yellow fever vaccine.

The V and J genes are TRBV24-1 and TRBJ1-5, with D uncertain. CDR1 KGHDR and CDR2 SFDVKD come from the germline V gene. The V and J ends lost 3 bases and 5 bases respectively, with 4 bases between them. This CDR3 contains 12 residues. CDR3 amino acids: CATSDPDQPQHF. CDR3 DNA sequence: TGTGCCACCAGTGATCCTGATCAGCCCCAGCATTTT.

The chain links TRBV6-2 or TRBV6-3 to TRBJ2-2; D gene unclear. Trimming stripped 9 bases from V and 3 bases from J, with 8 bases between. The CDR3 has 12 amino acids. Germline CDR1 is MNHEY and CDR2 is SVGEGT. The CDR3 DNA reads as TGTGCCAGTAACTACGACACCGGGGAGCTGTTTTTT. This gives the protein CASNYDTGELFF.

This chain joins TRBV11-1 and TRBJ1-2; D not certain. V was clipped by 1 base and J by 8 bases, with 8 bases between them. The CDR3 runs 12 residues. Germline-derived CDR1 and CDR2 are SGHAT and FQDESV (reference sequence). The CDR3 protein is CASSLGEGGYTF. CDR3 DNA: TGTGCCAGCAGCTTAGGAGAAGGCGGCTACACCTTC.

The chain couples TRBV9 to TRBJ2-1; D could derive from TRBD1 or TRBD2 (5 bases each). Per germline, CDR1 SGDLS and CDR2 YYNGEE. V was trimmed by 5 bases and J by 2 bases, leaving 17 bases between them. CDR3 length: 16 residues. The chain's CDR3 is CASSPGLLKAYNEQFF. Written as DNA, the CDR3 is TGTGCCAGCAGTCCGGGGCTACTCAAGGCCTACAATGAGCAGTTCTTC.

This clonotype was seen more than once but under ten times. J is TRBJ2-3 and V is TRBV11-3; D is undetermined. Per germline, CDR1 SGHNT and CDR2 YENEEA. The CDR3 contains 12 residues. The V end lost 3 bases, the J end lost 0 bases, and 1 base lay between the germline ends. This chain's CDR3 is CASSFSTDTQYF. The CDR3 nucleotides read TGTGCCAGCAGCTTTAGCACAGATACGCAGTATTTT.

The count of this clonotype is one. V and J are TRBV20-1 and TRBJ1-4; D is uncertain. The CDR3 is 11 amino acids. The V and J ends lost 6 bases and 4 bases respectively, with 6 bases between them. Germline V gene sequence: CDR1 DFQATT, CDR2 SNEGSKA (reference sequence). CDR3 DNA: TGCAGTGCGACGGTTAATGAAAAACTGTTTTTT. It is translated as CSATVNEKLFF.

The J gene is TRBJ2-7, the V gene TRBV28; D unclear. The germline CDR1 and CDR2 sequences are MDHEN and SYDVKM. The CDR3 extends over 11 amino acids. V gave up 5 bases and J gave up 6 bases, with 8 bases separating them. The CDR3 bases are TGTGCCAGCAGTCCGAGAGGCGAGCAGTACTTC. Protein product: CASSPRGEQYF.

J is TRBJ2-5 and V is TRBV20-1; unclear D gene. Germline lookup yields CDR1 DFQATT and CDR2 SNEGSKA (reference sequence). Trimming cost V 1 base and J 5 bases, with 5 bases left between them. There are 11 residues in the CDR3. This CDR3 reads CSARVSETQYF. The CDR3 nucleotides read TGCAGTGCTAGAGTGTCGGAGACCCAGTACTTC.

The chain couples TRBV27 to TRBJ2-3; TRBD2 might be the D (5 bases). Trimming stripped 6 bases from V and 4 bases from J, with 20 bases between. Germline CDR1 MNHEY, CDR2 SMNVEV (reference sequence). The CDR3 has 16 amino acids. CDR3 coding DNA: TGTGCCAGCAGACCAGGACCGGGATCAACGGCAGATACGCAGTATTTT. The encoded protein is CASRPGPGSTADTQYF.

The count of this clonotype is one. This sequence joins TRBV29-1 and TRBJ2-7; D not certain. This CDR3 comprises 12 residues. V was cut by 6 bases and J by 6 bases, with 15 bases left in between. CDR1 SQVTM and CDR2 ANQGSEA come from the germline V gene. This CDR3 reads CSVRPPLGEQYF. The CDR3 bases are TGCAGCGTCCGGCCCCCGCTCGGCGAGCAGTACTTC.

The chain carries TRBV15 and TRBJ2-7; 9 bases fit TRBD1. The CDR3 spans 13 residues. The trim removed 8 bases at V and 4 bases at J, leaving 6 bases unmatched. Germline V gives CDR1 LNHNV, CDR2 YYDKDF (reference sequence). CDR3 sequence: CATGTGSGYEQYF. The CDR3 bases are TGTGCCACCGGGACAGGGTCGGGGTACGAGCAGTACTTC.

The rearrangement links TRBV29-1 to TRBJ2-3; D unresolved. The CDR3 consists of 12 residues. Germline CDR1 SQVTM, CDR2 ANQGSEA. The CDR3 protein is CSWAAGTDTQYF. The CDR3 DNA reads TGCAGTTGGGCCGCGGGCACAGATACGCAGTATTTT.

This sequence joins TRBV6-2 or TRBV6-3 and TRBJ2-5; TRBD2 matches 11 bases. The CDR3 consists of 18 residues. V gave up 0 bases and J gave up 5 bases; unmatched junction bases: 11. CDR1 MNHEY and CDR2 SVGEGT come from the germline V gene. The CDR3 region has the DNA TGTGCCAGCAGTTACTCTCGGACTAGCGGGCTAATACAGGAGACCCAGTACTTC. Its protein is CASSYSRTSGLIQETQYF.

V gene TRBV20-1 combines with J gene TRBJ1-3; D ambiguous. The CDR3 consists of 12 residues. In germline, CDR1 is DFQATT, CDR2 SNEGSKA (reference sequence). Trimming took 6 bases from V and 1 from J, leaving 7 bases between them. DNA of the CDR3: TGCAGTGCGCGGAGTTCTGGAAACACCATATATTTT. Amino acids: CSARSSGNTIYF.

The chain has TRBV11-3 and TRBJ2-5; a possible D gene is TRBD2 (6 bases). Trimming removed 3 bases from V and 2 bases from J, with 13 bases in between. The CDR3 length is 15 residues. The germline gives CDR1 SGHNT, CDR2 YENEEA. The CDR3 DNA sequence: TGTGCCAGCAGCTTCCTAGCGTACTTACAAGAGACCCAGTACTTC. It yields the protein CASSFLAYLQETQYF.

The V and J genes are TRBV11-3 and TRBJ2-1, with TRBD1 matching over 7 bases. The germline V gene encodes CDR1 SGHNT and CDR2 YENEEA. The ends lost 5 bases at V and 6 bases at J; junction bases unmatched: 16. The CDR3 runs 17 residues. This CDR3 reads CASSPRRTGQITNEQFF. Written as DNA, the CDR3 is TGTGCCAGCAGCCCACGGCGGACAGGCCAAATAACCAATGAGCAGTTCTTC.

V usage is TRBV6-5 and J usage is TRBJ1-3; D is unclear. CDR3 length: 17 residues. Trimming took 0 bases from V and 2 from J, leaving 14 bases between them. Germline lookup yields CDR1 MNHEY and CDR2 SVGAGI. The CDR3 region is CASSYSKARATGNTIYF. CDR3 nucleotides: TGTGCCAGCAGTTACTCGAAGGCCCGGGCTACTGGAAACACCATATATTTT.

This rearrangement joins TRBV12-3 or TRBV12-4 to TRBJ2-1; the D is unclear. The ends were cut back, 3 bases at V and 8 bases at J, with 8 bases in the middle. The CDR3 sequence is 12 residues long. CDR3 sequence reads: CASSLNIYEQFF. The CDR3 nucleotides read TGTGCCAGCAGTTTGAATATCTATGAGCAGTTCTTC.

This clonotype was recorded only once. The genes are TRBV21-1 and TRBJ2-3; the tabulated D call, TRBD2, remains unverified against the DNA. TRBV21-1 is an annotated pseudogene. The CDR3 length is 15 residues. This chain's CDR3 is CASSKGGLAGDTQYF. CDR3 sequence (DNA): TGTGCCAGCAGCAAAGGGGGACTAGCGGGAGATACGCAGTATTTT.

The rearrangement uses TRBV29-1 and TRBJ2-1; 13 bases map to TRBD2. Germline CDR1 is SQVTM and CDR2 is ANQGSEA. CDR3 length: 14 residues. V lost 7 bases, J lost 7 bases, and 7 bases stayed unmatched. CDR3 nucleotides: TGCAGCGCACTCAGGACTAGCGGGAGTAATGAGCAGTTCTTC. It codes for CSALRTSGSNEQFF.

CDR3 bases: TGTGCCAGCAGCGCAGGGGGTGGTCTCGCGTTCGAGCAGTACTTC. Translation: CASSAGGGLAFEQYF. The chain carries TRBV11-1 and TRBJ2-7, with 7 bases lining up with TRBD1. The CDR3 extends over 15 amino acids. The V and J ends lost 5 bases and 6 bases, in that order; junction bases with no gene match: 13. In germline, CDR1 is SGHAT, CDR2 FQDESV (reference sequence).

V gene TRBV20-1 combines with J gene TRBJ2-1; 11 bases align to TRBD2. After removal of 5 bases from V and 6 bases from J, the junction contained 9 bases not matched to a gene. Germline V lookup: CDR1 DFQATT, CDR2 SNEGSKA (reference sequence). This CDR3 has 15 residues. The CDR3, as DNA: TGCAGTGCTGCCAGACTAGCGGGGACCTCCAATGAGCAGTTCTTC. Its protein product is CSAARLAGTSNEQFF.

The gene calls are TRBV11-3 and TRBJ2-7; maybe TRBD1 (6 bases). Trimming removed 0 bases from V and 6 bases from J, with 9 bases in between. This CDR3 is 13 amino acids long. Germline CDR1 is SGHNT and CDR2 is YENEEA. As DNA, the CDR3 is TGTGCCAGCAGCTTAGAACAGGGCATCGAGCAGTACTTC. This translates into CASSLEQGIEQYF.

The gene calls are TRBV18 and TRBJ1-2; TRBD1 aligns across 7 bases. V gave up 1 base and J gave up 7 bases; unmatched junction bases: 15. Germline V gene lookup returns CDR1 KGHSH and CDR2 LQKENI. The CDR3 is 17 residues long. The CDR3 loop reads CASSPLASPSDRVGYTF. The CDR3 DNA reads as TGTGCCAGCTCACCACTCGCATCCCCATCAGACAGGGTTGGCTACACCTTC.

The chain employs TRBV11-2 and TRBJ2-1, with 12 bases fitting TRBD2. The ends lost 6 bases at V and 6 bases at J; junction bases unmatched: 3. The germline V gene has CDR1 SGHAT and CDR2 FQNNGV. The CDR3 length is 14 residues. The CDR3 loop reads CASRLTSGSNEQFF. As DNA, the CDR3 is TGTGCCAGCAGACTGACTAGCGGGAGCAATGAGCAGTTCTTC.

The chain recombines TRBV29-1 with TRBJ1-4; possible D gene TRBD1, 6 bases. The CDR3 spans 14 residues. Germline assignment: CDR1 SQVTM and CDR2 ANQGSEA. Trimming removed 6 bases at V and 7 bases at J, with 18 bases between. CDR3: CSVWGHLGREKLFF. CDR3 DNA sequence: TGCAGCGTGTGGGGACACCTCGGTCGTGAAAAACTGTTTTTT.

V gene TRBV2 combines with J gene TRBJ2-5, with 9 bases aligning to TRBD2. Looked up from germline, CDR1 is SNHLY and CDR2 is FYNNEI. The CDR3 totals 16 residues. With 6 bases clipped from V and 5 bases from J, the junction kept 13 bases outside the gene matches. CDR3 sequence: CASSPRTSETGETQYF. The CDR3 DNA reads TGTGCCAGCAGCCCCAGGACTAGCGAGACTGGGGAGACCCAGTACTTC.

CDR3: CASSPTDTQYF. The DNA for the CDR3 is TGTGCCAGCAGCCCCACAGATACGCAGTATTTT. This chain links TRBV6-1 with TRBJ2-3; D gene unclear. V gave up 6 bases and J gave up 2 bases, with 3 bases separating them. Germline loops: CDR1 MNHNS, CDR2 SASEGT. The CDR3 is made up of 11 amino acids.

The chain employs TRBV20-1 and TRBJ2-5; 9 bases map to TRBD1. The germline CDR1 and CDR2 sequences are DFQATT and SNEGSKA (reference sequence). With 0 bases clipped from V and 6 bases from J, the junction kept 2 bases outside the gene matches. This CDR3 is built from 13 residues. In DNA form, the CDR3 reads TGCAGTGCTAGAGATTACAGGGGGCAGACCCAGTACTTC. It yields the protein CSARDYRGQTQYF.

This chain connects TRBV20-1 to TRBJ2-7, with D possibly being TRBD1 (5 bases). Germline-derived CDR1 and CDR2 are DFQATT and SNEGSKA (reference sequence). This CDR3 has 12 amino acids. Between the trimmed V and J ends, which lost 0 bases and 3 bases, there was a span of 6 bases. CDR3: CSARDQGYEQYF. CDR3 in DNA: TGCAGTGCTAGAGACCAGGGCTACGAGCAGTACTTC.

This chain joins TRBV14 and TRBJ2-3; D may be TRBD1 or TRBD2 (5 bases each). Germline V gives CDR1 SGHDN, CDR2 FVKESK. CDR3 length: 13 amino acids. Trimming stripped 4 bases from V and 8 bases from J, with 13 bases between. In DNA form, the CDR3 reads TGTGCCAGCAGCCCAACCGGGACGCCTACGCAGTATTTT. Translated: CASSPTGTPTQYF. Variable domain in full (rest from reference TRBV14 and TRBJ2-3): EAGVTQFPSHSVIEKGQTVTLRCDPISGHDNLYWYRRVMGKEIKFLLHFVKESKQDESGMPNNRFLAERTGGTYSTLKVQPAELEDSGVYFCASSPTGTPTQYFGPGTRLTVL.